The 10 T cell receptor beta chains presented below share a single source sample, sequenced in a study of blood T cell repertoires in COVID-19. The protocol was immunoSEQ multiplex PCR, while the TCRdb copy is restricted to in-frame clones and leaves out a portion. The table has about 130,000 clones, 86% seen once. Sequenced material: PBMCs or T cells enriched from blood (not recorded which). The source is a man aged 45 to 65 who had recovered from COVID-19.

This chain joins TRBV2 and TRBJ2-1; the D gene is possibly TRBD1 (5 bases). CDR1 SNHLY and CDR2 FYNNEI come from the germline V gene. Trimming removed 1 base at V and 6 bases at J, with 13 bases between. The CDR3 sequence is 15 residues long. The CDR3, as DNA: TGTGCCAGCAGTGAAGAATGGGCCGACAGCAATGAGCAGTTCTTC. Its protein is CASSEEWADSNEQFF.

The chain uses TRBV7-9 and TRBJ2-5, with 7 nucleotides matching TRBD2. The junction had 6 bases not matched to a gene; V was cut back by 0 bases and J by 5 bases. This CDR3 contains 15 residues. The germline gives CDR1 SEHNR, CDR2 FQNEAQ (reference sequence). The CDR3 sequence is CASSLAQRGGETQYF. CDR3 in DNA: TGTGCCAGCAGCTTAGCCCAGCGGGGAGGGGAGACCCAGTACTTC. Looking up the rest from reference TRBV7-9 and TRBJ2-5 gives the full variable domain: DTGVSQNPRHKITKRGQNVTFRCDPISEHNRLYWYRQTLGQGPEFLTYFQNEAQLEKSRLLSDRFSAERPKGSFSTLEIQRTEQGDSAMYLCASSLAQRGGETQYFGPGTRLLVL.

V gene TRBV5-1 combines with J gene TRBJ1-1; 11 bases fit TRBD1. The ends lost 3 bases at V and 7 bases at J; junction bases unmatched: 5. The CDR3 has 14 amino acids. From germline, CDR1 is SGHRS and CDR2 YFSETQ. The CDR3 is CASSSGQGVDEAFF. The CDR3 nucleotides are TGCGCCAGCAGCTCGGGACAGGGGGTAGATGAAGCTTTCTTT.

V gene TRBV6-5 combines with J gene TRBJ1-4; D unresolved. With 6 bases removed from V and 0 bases from J, the gap between germline ends came to 11 bases. Germline V gene data show CDR1 as MNHEY and CDR2 as SVGAGI. The CDR3 totals 15 residues. CDR3: CASRFNSATNEKLFF. CDR3 nucleotide sequence: TGTGCCAGCAGGTTCAACAGTGCAACTAATGAAAAACTGTTTTTT.

This rearrangement joins TRBV5-1 to TRBJ1-2; 7 positions agree with TRBD1. The length of the CDR3 is 14 residues. Per germline, CDR1 SGHRS and CDR2 YFSETQ. V lost 4 bases to trimming and J lost 7 bases; unmatched junction nucleotides: 10. The CDR3, as DNA: TGCGCCAGCAGCCGACAGGGTTCTGAGAGTGGCTACACCTTC. Translation gives CASSRQGSESGYTF.

The chain uses TRBV7-9 and TRBJ1-2; D is possibly TRBD1 (5 bases). The CDR3 loop spans 15 amino acids. Germline CDR1 SEHNR, CDR2 FQNEAQ (reference sequence). V was clipped by 4 bases and J by 1 base, with 13 bases between them. The CDR3 DNA sequence: TGTGCCAGCAGCTCGAGTCCCGACAGTAACTATGGCTACACCTTC. This gives the protein CASSSSPDSNYGYTF.

This clone was counted once. This rearrangement joins TRBV7-3 to TRBJ2-3; D may be TRBD1 (6 bases). CDR3 length: 14 residues. Germline V gives CDR1 SGHTA, CDR2 FQGTGA. V dropped 5 bases and J dropped 2 bases, with 11 bases sitting between them. The CDR3 sequence is CASSDGQSTDTQYF. CDR3 DNA: TGTGCCAGCAGCGACGGACAGTCCACAGATACGCAGTATTTT. Filled out from reference TRBV7-3 and TRBJ2-3, the complete variable domain reads GAGVSQTPSNKVTEKGKYVELRCDPISGHTALYWYRQSLGQGPEFLIYFQGTGAADDSGLPNDRFFAVRPEGSVSTLKIQRTERGDSAVYLCASSDGQSTDTQYFGPGTRLTVL.

This clone was seen only once. The chain links TRBV28 to TRBJ2-7, with 7 positions matching TRBD1. V dropped 4 bases and J dropped 2; count of bases not matched to a gene: 11. The V gene's germline CDR1 is MDHEN and CDR2 SYDVKM. The CDR3 spans 16 residues. The CDR3 spells CASSSTGSGGPYEQYF. CDR3 nucleotide sequence: TGTGCCAGCAGTTCTACGGGATCAGGGGGTCCCTACGAGCAGTACTTC. Drawing the rest from reference TRBV28 and TRBJ2-7, the complete variable domain is DVKVTQSSRYLVKRTGEKVFLECVQDMDHENMFWYRQDPGLGLRLIYFSYDVKMKEKGDIPEGYSVSREKKERFSLILESASTNQTSMYLCASSSTGSGGPYEQYFGPGTRLTVT.

This chain links TRBV28 with TRBJ1-5; no reliable D call. Germline lookup yields CDR1 MDHEN and CDR2 SYDVKM. With 7 bases removed from V and 2 bases from J, the gap between germline ends came to 15 bases. The CDR3 runs to 15 residues. The CDR3 DNA reads as TGTGCCAGCATCGAGGGCGTGCTAGGCAATCAGCCCCAGCATTTT. Amino acid sequence: CASIEGVLGNQPQHF.

As regards this clone: Other DNA sequences in this sample translate to the same CDR3. The rearrangement joins TRBV27 to TRBJ1-5; 11 positions agree with TRBD1. The CDR3 has 14 amino acids. CDR1 and CDR2 from the germline V gene are MNHEY and SMNVEV (reference sequence). Losses at the gene ends were 4 bases for V and 6 bases for J; bases not matched to a gene: 2. CDR3 nucleotides: TGTGCCAGCAGTTCCGGGACAGGGGGTCAGCCCCAGCATTTT. Translated, it gives CASSSGTGGQPQHF.